The subject of this entry is one TCR beta chain. As handled by the study authors: Reference gene primer amplification gave estimated nucleated cell counts. The table came from immunoSEQ multiplex PCR; TCRdb's copy has only in-frame clones and leaves some out. V and J calls and clone size are copied from that table; D and trimming were computed from the DNA. This sample has about 100,000 clones, with about 89% found just once. This entry belongs to a study of blood T cell repertoires in COVID-19. In the study overall: Both acute and convalescent COVID-19 samples were obtained from the United States, Italy and Spain. Sources were T cells, B-cell-depleted T cells, or PBMCs; the material itself was cDNA or gDNA.

The germline gives CDR1 SQVTM, CDR2 ANQGSEA. Trimming cost V 4 bases and J 3 bases; bases outside gene matches: 9. This CDR3 contains 15 residues. The chain combines TRBV29-1 with TRBJ2-3, with 8 bases aligning to TRBD1. Sequenced: peripheral blood. The sequence was obtained from a man aged 45-65 years with active COVID-19. In nucleotides, the CDR3 is TGCAGCGTTGGCAGGACAGGGTCAATTACAGATACGCAGTATTTT. This codes for CSVGRTGSITDTQYF.